This record concerns one T cell receptor (beta chain) sequence. No cognate antigen has been identified for it. Base qualities are not recorded, but no much larger clone differs from it by a single base. Based on the germline V gene (reference sequence), the CDR1 and CDR2 sequences are DFQATT and SNEGSKA. Trimming removed 4 bases from V and 5 bases from J; the gene matches leave 11 bases unexplained. The CDR3 runs 14 residues from the cysteine to the phenylalanine. Just CDR3 DNA is preserved here, 42 bases in frame from base 1. These data are taken from a study of blood T cells in healthy people across ages (dated by TCRdb to the mid-2010s). About the investigation overall: In model experiments, template switching captured about one uniquely barcoded TCR beta cDNA molecule for every two T cells. To track age-related changes in TCR beta repertoire diversity, the study relied on deep sequencing normalized with unique cDNA molecular identifiers. Two additional independent replicas of 1 million unique cDNA reads from the same blood draw were analyzed for two donors (one aged 18 to 30 and one aged 80 or older). Donors were grouped into four age groups: young (average roughly 17 years), middle-aged (approximately 41), aged (roughly 62) and long-lived (82). Here is what the overall study found, with its caveats: There was a strong correlation between observed TCR beta diversity and the percentage of naive T cells measured by flow cytometry. Estimates of total diversity based on one million sequenced T cells were regarded as lower bounds and as underestimates. Conclusive comparison of naive and antigen-experienced compartments was prevented by the profiling of bulk unsorted PBMCs. As age increased, observed TCR beta diversity per million T cells dropped in a roughly linear way, and a significant reduction was already evident by age roughly 36. Because the CMV infection status of the donors was unknown, age-related changes in expanded clonotypes may potentially have been confounded. Compared with the aged group, the long-lived group had more naive CD4+ T cells, fewer expanded clones and increased TCR diversity, suggesting age selection.

Library construction relied on 5' RACE. TCRdb records Illumina HiSeq 2500 as the sequencer. A second PCR of 7 to 11 cycles was performed with a sample-barcoded 5' primer and a J-beta primer mix. Each TCR beta cDNA molecule received a unique molecular identifier from a template-switch 5' adaptor carrying 12 random nucleotides. At least 3 million CDR3-containing paired-end reads were obtained from each sample. First-strand cDNA synthesis was performed from all RNA using the Mint cDNA synthesis kit, with priming by a TRBC-specific oligonucleotide. Following uracil-DNA glycosylase treatment, all cDNA underwent a first 18-cycle PCR with the universal primers M1SS and BC2_uni_R. On the study's bioinformatics: For normalization, 1 million high-quality reads, each with a distinct molecular identifier, were randomly selected from each sample. Instead of being binned into consensus sequences, reads with shared molecular identifiers were discarded. MiTCR, run with a Q25 quality threshold and the strictest error-elimination algorithm, handled CDR3 identification, clonotype clustering and error correction. A nonparametric unseen species model using Euler transformation provided a lower-bound estimate of total TCR beta diversity. TCRdb reprocessed the public reads (quality trimming at Q25 with fastp, clone calling with MiXCR) and kept in-frame beta chains. Rows merge per CDR3 protein into single entries with the most common DNA and genes. V and J calls and clone size were set by TCRdb, not the authors. The sample table contains over 500,000 distinct CDR3 sequences; only one count was recorded for around a quarter of them. In total, the top ten clones hold 3% to 4% of the sample.

Systemically healthy Caucasian individuals from Russia, approximately 39 in total and aged about 6 to 100 years, were included as donors. Each donor gave ten milliliters of peripheral blood, collected into EDTA-treated Vacutainer tubes. PBMCs were isolated by Ficoll-Paque density-gradient centrifugation, with at least 6 million obtained per sample. Trizol reagent was used to extract total RNA from the PBMCs, yielding at least 5.5 micrograms per sample. For every donor, flow cytometry on a PBMC aliquot measured the percentage of naive CD45RAhigh/CD27high T cells. Another study also made use of these data, one on T cells of mothers and their children. The second study's authors report: Nine systemically healthy Caucasian individuals, comprising three mothers and their six children, were included as donors. cDNA synthesis consumed the entire amount of extracted RNA, loaded at about 1.5 ug RNA in each 15 ul reaction. Sample barcodes and 2-4 random nucleotides were added via the M1S primer in the second PCR. Over 8.5 million TCR beta CDR3 reads were obtained for each mother, and millions of reads were obtained for each child. Thymic selection similarly shapes TCR recombination output in related and unrelated pairs, with minor effect from inherited differences. Normalized repertoire overlap in related mother-child pairs was always slightly higher than in unrelated mother-child pairs, but the difference was never significant. Persistent microchimeric T cell clones were not detected, at a sensitivity of 85 to 100 clones per million clonotypes. The study used deep NGS to compare TCR beta repertoires of mothers and children, seeking features distinguishing related mother-child pairs from unrelated individuals. Mothers averaged roughly 40 +/- 4 years of age and children averaged around 10 +/- 4 years. Libraries were sequenced on Illumina HiSeq 2000 with 100+100 nt paired-end reads after adapter ligation with NEBNext reagents. To avoid cross-contamination, the mother libraries and the child libraries were prepared a month apart and sequenced in separate runs. Between roughly 450,000 and 2,200,000 distinct TCR beta clonotypes were identified per donor. Naive TCR beta clonotypes were estimated from low-frequency clonotypes matched to each donor's FACS-determined naive share, without sorting.

The clonotype was recovered from a boy younger than 10 in good health. The sequence links TRBV20-1 to TRBJ2-7; TRBD1 agrees with 7 junctional bases. What was sequenced was blood. The CDR3 protein: CSATGVRGSNEQYF. In nucleotide form, the sequence is TGCAGTGCTACCGGGGTCAGGGGGTCCAACGAGCAGTACTTC.